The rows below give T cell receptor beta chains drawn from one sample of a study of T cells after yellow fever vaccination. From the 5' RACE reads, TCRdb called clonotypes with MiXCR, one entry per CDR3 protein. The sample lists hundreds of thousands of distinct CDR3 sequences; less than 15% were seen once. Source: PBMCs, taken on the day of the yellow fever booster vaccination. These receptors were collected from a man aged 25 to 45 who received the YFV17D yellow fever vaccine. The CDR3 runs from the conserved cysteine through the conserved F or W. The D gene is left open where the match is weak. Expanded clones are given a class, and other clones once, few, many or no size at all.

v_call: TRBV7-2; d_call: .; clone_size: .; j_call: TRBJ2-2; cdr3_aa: CASSLVPRGTGELFF; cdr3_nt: TGTGCCAGCAGCTTAGTACCCAGGGGCACCGGGGAGCTGTTTTTT
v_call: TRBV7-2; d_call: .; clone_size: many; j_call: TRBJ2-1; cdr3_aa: CASSQRNEQFF; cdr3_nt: TGTGCCAGCAGTCAGAGGAATGAGCAGTTCTTC
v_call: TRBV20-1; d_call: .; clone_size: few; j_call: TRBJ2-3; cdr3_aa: CSARWDQVFTDTQYF; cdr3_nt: TGCAGTGCTAGATGGGATCAGGTTTTCACAGATACGCAGTATTTT
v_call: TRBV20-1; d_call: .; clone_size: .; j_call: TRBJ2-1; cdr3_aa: CSARDSTRPDEQFF; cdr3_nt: TGCAGTGCTAGAGATAGTACAAGACCGGATGAGCAGTTCTTC
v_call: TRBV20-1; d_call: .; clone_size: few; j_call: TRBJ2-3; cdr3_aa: CSASSFLDTQYF; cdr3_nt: TGCAGTGCTAGTAGTTTTTTAGATACGCAGTATTTT
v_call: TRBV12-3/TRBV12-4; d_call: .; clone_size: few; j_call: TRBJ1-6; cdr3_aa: CASRDVFGSPLHF; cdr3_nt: TGTGCCAGCAGGGACGTATTCGGTTCACCCCTCCACTTT
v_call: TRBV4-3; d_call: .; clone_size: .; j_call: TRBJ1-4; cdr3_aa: CASSQDRFRSNEKLFF; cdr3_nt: TGCGCCAGCAGCCAAGATCGGTTCAGGAGTAATGAAAAACTGTTTTTT
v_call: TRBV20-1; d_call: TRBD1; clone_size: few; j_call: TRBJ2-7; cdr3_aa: CSATPGQVTILYEQYF; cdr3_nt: TGCAGTGCAACGCCGGGACAGGTCACGATTCTCTACGAGCAGTACTTC
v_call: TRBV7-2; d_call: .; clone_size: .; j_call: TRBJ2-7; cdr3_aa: CASSSGLPGEEQYF; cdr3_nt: TGTGCCAGCAGCTCGGGACTTCCGGGGGAAGAGCAGTACTTC
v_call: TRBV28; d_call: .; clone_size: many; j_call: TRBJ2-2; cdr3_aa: CASSLARAGELFF; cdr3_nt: TGTGCCAGCAGTTTAGCTCGGGCCGGGGAGCTGTTTTTT
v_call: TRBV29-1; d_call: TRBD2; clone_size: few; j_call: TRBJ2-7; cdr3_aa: CSGRTSGYEQYF; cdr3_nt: TGCAGCGGGAGGACTAGCGGATACGAGCAGTACTTC
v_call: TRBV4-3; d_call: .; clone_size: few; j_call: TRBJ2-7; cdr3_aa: CASSQDYRVSGLLREQYF; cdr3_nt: TGCGCCAGCAGCCAAGATTACAGGGTAAGCGGGCTCCTGCGCGAGCAGTACTTC
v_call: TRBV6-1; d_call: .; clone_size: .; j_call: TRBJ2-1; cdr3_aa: CASSPWRGDNEQFF; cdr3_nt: TGTGCCAGCAGTCCGTGGCGGGGCGACAATGAGCAGTTCTTC
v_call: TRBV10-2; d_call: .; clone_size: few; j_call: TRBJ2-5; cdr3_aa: CASRTTGIGETQYF; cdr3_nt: TGCGCCAGCAGAACAACAGGGATAGGGGAGACCCAGTACTTC
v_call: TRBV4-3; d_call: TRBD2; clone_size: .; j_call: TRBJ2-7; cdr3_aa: CASSQDASGRVVIYEQYF; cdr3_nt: TGCGCCAGCAGCCAAGATGCTAGCGGGAGGGTGGTGATCTACGAGCAGTACTTC
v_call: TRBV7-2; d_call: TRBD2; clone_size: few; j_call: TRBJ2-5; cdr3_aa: CASSLAMGGETQYF; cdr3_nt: TGTGCCAGCAGCTTAGCGATGGGGGGGGAGACCCAGTACTTC
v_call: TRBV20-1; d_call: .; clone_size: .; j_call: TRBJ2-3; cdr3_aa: CSARGKDTQYF; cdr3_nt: TGCAGTGCTAGAGGAAAGGATACGCAGTATTTT
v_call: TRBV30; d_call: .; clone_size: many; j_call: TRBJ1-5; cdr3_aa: CAWSAHSNQPQHF; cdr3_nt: TGTGCCTGGAGTGCACACAGCAATCAGCCCCAGCATTTT
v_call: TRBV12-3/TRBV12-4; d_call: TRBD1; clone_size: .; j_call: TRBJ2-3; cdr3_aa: CASRRSSQGADTQYF; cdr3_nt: TGTGCCAGCAGGCGTTCGTCCCAGGGGGCAGATACGCAGTATTTT
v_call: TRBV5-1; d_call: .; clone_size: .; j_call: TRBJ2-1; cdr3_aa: CASSLRQASSYNEQFF; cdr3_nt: TGCGCCAGCAGCTTGAGGCAGGCCAGCTCCTACAATGAGCAGTTCTTC